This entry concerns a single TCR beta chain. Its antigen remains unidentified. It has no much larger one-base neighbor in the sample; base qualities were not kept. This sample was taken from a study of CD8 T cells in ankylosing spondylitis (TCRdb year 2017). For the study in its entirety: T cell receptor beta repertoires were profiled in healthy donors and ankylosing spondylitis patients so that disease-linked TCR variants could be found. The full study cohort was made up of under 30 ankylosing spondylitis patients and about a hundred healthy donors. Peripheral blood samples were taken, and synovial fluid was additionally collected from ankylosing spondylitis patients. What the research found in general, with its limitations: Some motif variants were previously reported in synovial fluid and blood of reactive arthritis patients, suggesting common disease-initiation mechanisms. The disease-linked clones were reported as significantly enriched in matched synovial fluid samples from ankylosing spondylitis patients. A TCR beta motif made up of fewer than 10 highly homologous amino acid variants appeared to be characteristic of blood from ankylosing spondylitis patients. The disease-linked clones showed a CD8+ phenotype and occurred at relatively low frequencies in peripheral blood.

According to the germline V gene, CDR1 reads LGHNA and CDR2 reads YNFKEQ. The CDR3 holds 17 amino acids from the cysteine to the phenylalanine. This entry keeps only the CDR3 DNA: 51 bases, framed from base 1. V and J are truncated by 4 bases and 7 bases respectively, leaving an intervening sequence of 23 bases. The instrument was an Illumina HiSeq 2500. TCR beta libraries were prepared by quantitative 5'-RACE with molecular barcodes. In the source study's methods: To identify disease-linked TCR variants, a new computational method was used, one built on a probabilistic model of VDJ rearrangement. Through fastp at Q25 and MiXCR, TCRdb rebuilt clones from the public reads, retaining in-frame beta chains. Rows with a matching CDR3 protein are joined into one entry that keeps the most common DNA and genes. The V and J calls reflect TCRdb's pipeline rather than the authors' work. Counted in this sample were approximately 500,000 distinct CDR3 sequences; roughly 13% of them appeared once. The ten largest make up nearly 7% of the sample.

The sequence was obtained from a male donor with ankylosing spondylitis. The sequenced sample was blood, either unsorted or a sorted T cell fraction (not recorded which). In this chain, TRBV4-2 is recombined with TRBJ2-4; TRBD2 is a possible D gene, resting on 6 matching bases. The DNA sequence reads TGTGCCAGCAGCCCTCCGGGAGAGGGGCGGGTAGGGAACATTCAGTACTTC. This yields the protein CASSPPGEGRVGNIQYF.